This is a list of T cell receptor beta chains from one sample in a study of blood T cells in healthy people across ages. TCRdb re-called the 5' RACE reads with MiXCR, one entry per CDR3 protein. The repertoire holds some 670,000 distinct CDR3 sequences, with 52% as singletons. The sequenced sample was blood. The receptors were gathered from a woman of 80 years or more in good health. CDR3s leave out the opening cysteine and the closing phenylalanine or tryptophan.

ASSRTENTGELF,TRBV12-3/TRBV12-4,TRBJ2-2
ASSVPTGGGPDTQY,TRBV5-1,TRBJ2-3
ASSPWGDLIDNEQF,TRBV5-1,TRBJ2-1
ASSLALSGGVDTQY,TRBV5-1,TRBJ2-3
ANRRGKTQY,TRBV27,TRBJ2-5
ASSPVGAGPPYNEQF,TRBV12-3/TRBV12-4,TRBJ2-1
ASSGGSNTGELF,TRBV10-1,TRBJ2-2
ASSSWTPQETQY,TRBV7-9,TRBJ2-5
ATSGAQETQY,TRBV5-1,TRBJ2-5
SARTGGQGVTHSPLH,TRBV20-1,TRBJ1-6
ASRGLTNGQF,TRBV12-3/TRBV12-4,TRBJ2-1
ASNSPTGTGNNEQF,TRBV28,TRBJ2-1
ASSQEGASGAVLQY,TRBV4-3,TRBJ2-3
ASTYAGELF,TRBV12-3/TRBV12-4,TRBJ2-2
ASSETVSGGREQF,TRBV9,TRBJ2-1
ACSTHGRAGDPEQF,TRBV5-1,TRBJ2-1
ASSDPGTANQPQH,TRBV6-1,TRBJ1-5
ASTSGVGGTEAF,TRBV27,TRBJ1-1
ASSDLAGGYNEQF,TRBV25-1,TRBJ2-1
ASSSGLSSVDTQY,TRBV6-2/TRBV6-3,TRBJ2-3
ASSSSGLGETQY,TRBV7-2,TRBJ2-5
AWSRGGAGKDEQF,TRBV30,TRBJ2-1
ASSIDRGQETQY,TRBV7-8,TRBJ2-5
SVEDQVGDEQF,TRBV29-1,TRBJ2-1
SVDPTGNSEAF,TRBV29-1,TRBJ1-1
ATSRMRGPLYEQY,TRBV15,TRBJ2-7
SATTGSSYEQY,TRBV20-1,NA
ASSYRTIMNTYEQY,TRBV6-6,TRBJ2-7
ASTLRGSGEVNNEQF,TRBV7-8,TRBJ2-1
SASAGAKDSPLH,TRBV20-1,TRBJ1-6
ASSLERLKREEQY,TRBV5-1,TRBJ2-7
SGTGSLGQY,TRBV29-1,TRBJ2-5
ASQWAGELF,TRBV12-3/TRBV12-4,TRBJ2-2
ASSWDSGNEQF,TRBV7-9,TRBJ2-1
ASSRDTGRTEAF,TRBV7-9,TRBJ1-1
AISERSAGNQPQH,TRBV10-3,TRBJ1-5
ASSYSTQVPYNEQF,TRBV6-6,TRBJ2-1
ASSPWASGRDEQY,TRBV3-1,TRBJ2-7
ASSDSSGEGTDTQY,TRBV25-1,TRBJ2-3
ACSQNVYPFYEQY,TRBV3-1,TRBJ2-7
AIKGRGVDEQY,TRBV10-3,TRBJ2-5
ASSLQGTVYEQY,TRBV5-1,TRBJ2-7
SAREGTGANEKLF,TRBV20-1,TRBJ1-4
ATSRDLGGGGTDTQY,TRBV15,TRBJ2-3
ASSSQEKTQY,TRBV18,TRBJ2-5
ASSYSIGGRDEQF,TRBV6-2/TRBV6-3,TRBJ2-1
SAPRGGAGYEQY,TRBV20-1,TRBJ2-7
ASSPGTGVESYT,TRBV18,TRBJ1-2
SAPPTPPSKYEQY,TRBV20-1,TRBJ2-7
ASSLVPGATYNEQF,TRBV5-1,TRBJ2-1
ASSERAYQETQS,TRBV2,TRBJ2-5
ASRSRSTLYEQY,TRBV6-5,TRBJ2-7
ASSQEGRWGETQY,TRBV3-1,TRBJ2-5